This T cell receptor beta chain appears in the sequencing data of a study of blood T cell repertoires in COVID-19 (dated by TCRdb to 2020 to 2022). With regard to the full study: Samples covering the acute and convalescent phases of COVID-19 were provided by collaborators in the United States, Italy and Spain. The material from the prospective study consisted of cDNA or gDNA derived from T cells, B-cell-depleted T cells, or PBMCs. The dataset comprised deeply sampled blood TCRbeta repertoires from subjects exposed to, actively infected with, or recovered from COVID-19. A freely available public database, intended as a resource for researchers studying the immune response to SARS-CoV-2, is where the repertoires were released. The samples were drawn from the first 160 participants of the ongoing ImmuneRACE study and from over 950 subjects provided by 6 global collaborators. A de-identified subject ID, COVID-19 status, age in years and sex were almost always included in the sample metadata. Where HLA class I and class II types were available, the types were taken from metadata supplied by the sample provider, not from assay-based typing.

The paper's findings and limits, for the study overall: How much clinical and demographic metadata was included differed by source and by participant, and the metadata was provided uncurated.

The collaborating institutions used their own protocols to collect whole blood in K2EDTA tubes. For TCRbeta analysis, collaborators shipped samples in one of three forms: frozen whole blood, isolated PBMCs, or DNA extracted from either of those sample types. TCRbeta CDR3 regions were amplified from genomic DNA by means of the immunoSEQ Assay, a bias-controlled multiplex PCR. The published analysis was carried out like this. The number of nucleated cells in each sample was estimated by amplification of reference gene primers within the assay. Sequence reads were collapsed and filtered to measure the absolute abundance of every unique TCRbeta CDR3 rearrangement. Productive Simpson clonality was computed per sample as the square root of Simpson's diversity index over productive rearrangements. TCRdb re-hosts the immuneACCESS table, in-frame sequences only. Its copies lack some clones; in the studies checked, an unresolved V gene accounts for under half of them, and the cause for the rest is not known. The V and J calls and clone size come from that table; D and trimming were worked out from the DNA. Here the sample has roughly 200,000 clones; roughly 90% occur a single time. The ten largest clones represent 1.6% of the sample.

Of note for this clone: Its target antigen remains unknown. The input lacks base qualities; no much larger clone sits a single base away.

V and J are trimmed by 0 bases and 2 bases, and the gene matches miss 2 bases of the junction. The germline V gene (reference sequence) specifies GTSNPN as CDR1 and SVGIG as CDR2. Including cysteine and phenylalanine, the CDR3 has 15 amino acids. Of the read, only the CDR3 DNA is kept; its 45 bases are in frame from base 1. This clonotype was obtained from a man aged 18 to 35 with active or convalescent COVID-19. This chain joins TRBV30 to TRBJ2-3; 10 central nucleotides agree with TRBD2. Sequencing was performed on peripheral blood. CDR3 loop: CAWSVSGGLTDTQYF. The DNA sequence is TGTGCCTGGAGTGTTAGCGGGGGGCTCACAGATACGCAGTATTTT.